These 27 T cell receptor beta chains were all obtained from the same sample, sequenced in a study of response to subunit inactivated influenza vaccine. TCRdb independently ran MiXCR on the RT-PCR reads; one entry per CDR3 protein. Seen here are some 850,000 distinct CDR3 sequences, roughly 18% observed once, and the top ten hold approximately 11%. The sequences come from PBMCs from blood, collected around 5 days after vaccination. Source of these receptors: a man in his forties or fifties who received an inactivated influenza vaccine.

This clonotype showed up just a few times. The chain recombines TRBV6-2 or TRBV6-3 with TRBJ2-1, with 7 bases identical to TRBD2. The CDR3 has 15 amino acids. The trim removed 3 bases at V and 5 bases at J, leaving 7 bases unmatched. The germline CDR1 and CDR2 sequences are MNHEY and SVGEGT. The CDR3 here is CASSYWGLTDNEQFF. The CDR3 DNA sequence: TGTGCCAGCAGTTATTGGGGACTAACCGACAATGAGCAGTTCTTC.

As to this clonotype: A much larger clone lies a single base off, so this may be a read error. The chain recombines TRBV20-1 with TRBJ2-5; D is possibly TRBD1 or TRBD2 (5 bases each). Germline V gene data show CDR1 as DFQATT and CDR2 as SNEGSKA (reference sequence). The CDR3 covers 14 residues. CDR3 DNA sequence: TGCAGTGCTACCGGGACCTTCTCCCAAGAGACCCAGGACTTC. Residues: CSATGTFSQETQDF.

The gene calls are TRBV3-1 and TRBJ2-7; 9 positions match TRBD1. V lost 4 bases, J lost 2 bases, and 6 bases stayed unmatched. CDR3 length: 15 amino acids. Germline lookup yields CDR1 LGHDT and CDR2 YNNKEL (reference sequence). Here the CDR3 reads CASSRTGTGTYEQYF. The CDR3 DNA sequence: TGTGCCAGCAGCCGGACCGGGACAGGGACCTACGAGCAGTACTTC.

The V and J genes are TRBV18 and TRBJ1-1; the match to TRBD1 covers 7 bases. The germline CDR1 and CDR2 sequences are KGHSH and LQKENI. The CDR3 is 12 amino acids. Trimming cost V 4 bases and J 6 bases; bases outside gene matches: 2. This CDR3 reads CASSHDRAEAFF. The CDR3 nucleotides are TGTGCCAGCTCACACGACAGGGCTGAAGCTTTCTTT.

The rearrangement links TRBV9 to TRBJ2-7, with D possibly being TRBD1 (5 bases). The germline CDR1 and CDR2 sequences are SGDLS and YYNGEE. The CDR3 is 15 amino acids. The ends were cut back, 3 bases at V and 3 bases at J, with 16 bases in the middle. Written as DNA, the CDR3 is TGTGCCAGCAGCGCACACCCAGGGTCCGGCTACGAGCAGTACTTC. Translation gives CASSAHPGSGYEQYF.

This clonotype has more than one count but fewer than ten. The chain uses TRBV5-1 and TRBJ2-3; D gene ambiguous. Germline V gene lookup returns CDR1 SGHRS and CDR2 YFSETQ. The CDR3 has 16 residues. Trimming removed 3 bases at V and 1 base at J, with 15 bases between. CDR3 residues: CASSSSPAAGTDTQYF. The CDR3 bases are TGCGCCAGCAGCTCAAGTCCGGCGGCGGGCACAGATACGCAGTATTTT.

The DNA of the CDR3 is TGTGCCAGCAATAAAGCGGGGCCCACTTACGAGCAGTACTTC. Protein product: CASNKAGPTYEQYF. V is TRBV12-3 or TRBV12-4 and J is TRBJ2-7; 7 positions agree with TRBD2. With 7 bases clipped from V and 4 bases from J, the junction kept 10 bases outside the gene matches. This CDR3 contains 14 residues.

This clonotype was recorded a few times. Written as DNA, the CDR3 is TGCAGCCCCTTGGCACACACGGGGGGGGAAGCTTTCTTT. Translation gives CSPLAHTGGEAFF. The rearrangement links TRBV29-1 to TRBJ1-1; D is possibly TRBD1 (5 bases). The V and J ends lost 8 bases and 8 bases respectively, with 21 bases between them. The CDR3 has 13 amino acids. The germline gives CDR1 SQVTM, CDR2 ANQGSEA.

The sample holds a few counts of this clonotype. This chain's CDR3 is CASSYSKVLAGSQETQYF. CDR3 in DNA: TGTGCCAGCAGTTACTCGAAGGTCCTAGCGGGGTCCCAAGAGACCCAGTACTTC. This chain uses TRBV6-5 with TRBJ2-5; 9 bases line up with TRBD2. The CDR3 spans 18 residues. The V segment lost 0 bases and the J segment 1 base; nucleotides outside the gene matches: 9. The germline V gene encodes CDR1 MNHEY and CDR2 SVGAGI.

The CDR3 DNA reads as TGTGCCAGCAGCCAAGGGCTAACTCTCTATGGCTACACCTTC. Protein: CASSQGLTLYGYTF. The chain recombines TRBV3-1 with TRBJ1-2; D is ambiguous. V lost 1 base to trimming and J lost 4 bases, with 10 bases between them. This CDR3 spans 14 amino acids. Germline CDR1 LGHDT, CDR2 YNNKEL (reference sequence).

The V call is TRBV28, the J call TRBJ2-5; D is unresolved. The CDR3 has 14 residues. Germline assignment: CDR1 MDHEN and CDR2 SYDVKM. V was pared by 10 bases and J by 1 base, with 16 bases between. The CDR3 nucleotides read TGTGCCACCATTAAACAGTTATCCCAAGAGACCCAGTACTTC. This encodes CATIKQLSQETQYF.

This rearrangement joins TRBV4-2 to TRBJ2-1; TRBD2 aligns across 8 bases. Germline V gene lookup returns CDR1 LGHNA and CDR2 YNFKEQ. Trimming at V came to 0 bases and at J to 8 bases, leaving 3 bases not matched to a gene. The CDR3 runs to 14 residues. CDR3 coding DNA: TGTGCCAGCAGCCAAGAGGCCGGGAGGGATGAGCAGTTCTTC. Its protein is CASSQEAGRDEQFF.

V gene TRBV12-3 or TRBV12-4 combines with J gene TRBJ1-3; D gene uncertain. The CDR3 length is 13 residues. V lost 0 bases and J 7 bases, leaving 7 bases between the germline ends. CDR3 nucleotides: TGTGCCAGCAGTTTAGCGAAGGGTAACACCATATATTTT. Its protein product is CASSLAKGNTIYF.

The chain combines TRBV20-1 with TRBJ2-2, with 9 bases fitting TRBD1. CDR3 size: 17 residues. The germline V gene has CDR1 DFQATT and CDR2 SNEGSKA (reference sequence). Trimming at V came to 3 bases and at J to 5 bases, leaving 13 bases not matched to a gene. Here the CDR3 reads CSASPSEGQGLTGELFF. As DNA, the CDR3 is TGCAGTGCTAGCCCCTCCGAGGGACAGGGTTTAACCGGGGAGCTGTTTTTT.

This chain joins TRBV7-2 and TRBJ1-1; D is perhaps TRBD1 (5 bases). Trimming cost V 5 bases and J 7 bases, with 20 bases left between them. Germline CDR1 is SGHTA and CDR2 is FQGNSA. CDR3 length: 15 residues. CDR3 coding DNA: TGTGCCAGCAGCCCACCTAGGGCAGGGCAAAGTGAAGCTTTCTTT. It yields the protein CASSPPRAGQSEAFF.

The DNA of the CDR3 is TGCAGTGCTCTAGCGGGAGGGCCCCAAGAGACCCAGTACTTC. Translation gives CSALAGGPQETQYF. The chain couples TRBV20-1 to TRBJ2-5, with 12 bases aligning to TRBD2. The CDR3 runs 14 residues. CDR1 is DFQATT, CDR2 SNEGSKA, per germline (reference sequence). V was clipped by 5 bases and J by 1 base; unmatched bases: 2.

The chain combines TRBV5-5 with TRBJ2-3; D ambiguous. CDR3 length: 15 amino acids. Germline V gene sequence: CDR1 SGHKS, CDR2 YYEKEE (reference sequence). V was cut by 2 bases and J by 0 bases, with 10 bases left in between. This chain's CDR3 is CASSFPPSSTDTQYF. The CDR3 nucleotides are TGTGCCAGCAGCTTTCCACCCTCGAGCACAGATACGCAGTATTTT.

This clonotype was picked up one time. The CDR3 loop reads CASSQAEPPDTQYF. The CDR3, as DNA: TGCGCCAGCAGCCAAGCTGAGCCCCCAGATACGCAGTATTTT. This rearrangement joins TRBV4-1 to TRBJ2-3, with D unresolved. The V gene lost 1 base and the J gene lost 4 bases, with 9 bases spanning the gap. The germline V gene has CDR1 MGHRA and CDR2 YSYEKL. The CDR3 contains 14 residues.

Ten or more counts support this clonotype. The chain links TRBV24-1 to TRBJ2-5; D may be TRBD1 (5 bases). Germline CDR1 KGHDR, CDR2 SFDVKD. The CDR3 has 15 residues. V was pared by 5 bases and J by 5 bases, with 17 bases between. CDR3 DNA: TGTGCCACCAGTGTCAATAGGCAGGGCGGCGAGACCCAGTACTTC. Translation: CATSVNRQGGETQYF.

This clonotype appeared a few times. J is TRBJ2-3 and V is TRBV12-1; TRBD2, the table's D call, was not compared with the DNA. TRBV12-1 is described as a pseudogene. The CDR3 is made up of 21 amino acids. CDR3 residues: CASSFGDLTSGGAEGTDTQYF. CDR3 sequence (DNA): TGTGCCAGCAGCTTTGGGGATTTGACTAGCGGGGGGGCTGAGGGCACAGATACGCAGTATTTT.

The chain joins TRBV11-1 to TRBJ2-2; unclear D gene. Germline lookup yields CDR1 SGHAT and CDR2 FQDESV (reference sequence). V lost 0 bases and J 8 bases, leaving 7 bases between the germline ends. The CDR3 is 13 amino acids. CDR3 nucleotides: TGTGCCAGCAGCTTAGCAACGTCGGGGGAGCTGTTTTTT. It translates to CASSLATSGELFF. Drawing the rest from reference TRBV11-1 and TRBJ2-2, the complete variable domain is EAEVAQSPRYKITEKSQAVAFWCDPISGHATLYWYRQILGQGPELLVQFQDESVVDDSQLPKDRFSAERLKGVDSTLKIQPAELGDSAMYLCASSLATSGELFFGEGSRLTVL.

In nucleotides, the CDR3 is TGCGCCAGCAGCTTGGATACTATCGGGGAGAGTGGCGAGCAGTACTTC. Protein: CASSLDTIGESGEQYF. The chain combines TRBV5-1 with TRBJ2-7; tentative D call: TRBD2 (5 bases). This CDR3 has 16 amino acids. The V and J ends lost 0 bases and 6 bases respectively, with 19 bases between them. Germline values: CDR1 SGHRS, CDR2 YFSETQ.

A few counts support this clonotype. This chain uses TRBV20-1 with TRBJ2-3; 8 bases match TRBD2. Germline loops: CDR1 DFQATT, CDR2 SNEGSKA (reference sequence). With 0 bases clipped from V and 2 bases from J, the junction kept 4 bases outside the gene matches. CDR3 size: 15 residues. In DNA, the CDR3 is TGCAGTGCTAGAGATCGCGGGGGGTACACAGATACGCAGTATTTT. This encodes CSARDRGGYTDTQYF.

This chain joins TRBV2 and TRBJ2-1; D gene ambiguous. This CDR3 has 15 amino acids. Trimming cost V 8 bases and J 7 bases, with 21 bases left between them. Germline lookup yields CDR1 SNHLY and CDR2 FYNNEI. The CDR3 DNA reads TGTGCCAGCTGCTGCCCGTTGATAGTAGGGAATGAGCAGTTCTTC. Translation: CASCCPLIVGNEQFF.

The V gene is TRBV19, the J gene TRBJ2-5; D gene unclear. The CDR3 length is 13 residues. V dropped 4 bases and J dropped 1 base, with 7 bases sitting between them. Germline CDR1 LNHDA, CDR2 SQIVND (reference sequence). The CDR3 DNA sequence: TGTGCCAGTAGTACCTGGACCCAAGAGACCCAGTACTTC. Its translation is CASSTWTQETQYF.

This chain joins TRBV11-1 and TRBJ1-4; D gene uncertain. Trimming pared 0 bases from V and 12 bases from J, leaving 17 bases between. The CDR3 extends over 15 amino acids. Germline loops: CDR1 SGHAT, CDR2 FQDESV (reference sequence). The CDR3 loop reads CASSLALDRNEELFF. CDR3 nucleotides: TGTGCCAGCAGCTTAGCTCTGGACCGCAATGAGGAACTGTTTTTT.

V and J are TRBV6-2 or TRBV6-3 and TRBJ2-3, with 8 bases that match TRBD2. This CDR3 has 14 amino acids. Germline V gives CDR1 MNHEY, CDR2 SVGEGT. After removal of 2 bases from V and 4 bases from J, the junction contained 2 bases not matched to a gene. In DNA form, the CDR3 reads TGTGCCAGCAGTTACCCGGGGGGGCCAGATACGCAGTATTTT. Protein product: CASSYPGGPDTQYF.